This T cell receptor beta chain was recovered during a study of T cell responses to AZD1222 COVID-19 vaccine. Overall study results and limits: The study found vaccine-associated CD4 TCRs spanning spike, dominant at 160-218 and 743-854. Receipt of two AZD1222 doses was followed by a rise in Spike-specific TCR breadth and depth. The study sampled repertoires only after the peak T cell response. A mostly white British donor set with more females was recruited, and clonal diversity was possibly underestimated.

The protocol was immunoSEQ multiplex PCR, while the TCRdb copy is restricted to in-frame clones and leaves out a portion. The table includes fewer than 200,000 clones, over 80% detected once. Worth noting for this clone: Its target is not known.

V shed 3 bases and J shed 6 bases, with 9 bases lying between them. This CDR3 is built from 12 residues. From germline, CDR1 is MNHEY and CDR2 SMNVEV (reference sequence). The receptor was isolated from an adult who received the MenACWY meningococcal vaccine as a control. The chain joins TRBV27 to TRBJ2-7; weak D call: TRBD2 (5 bases). Here the sequenced sample was peripheral blood, taken 28 days after the second dose of the MenACWY control vaccine. In DNA form, the CDR3 reads TGTGCCAGCAGTTTTCGGGGTGGCGAGCAGTACTTC. Its protein product is CASSFRGGEQYF.